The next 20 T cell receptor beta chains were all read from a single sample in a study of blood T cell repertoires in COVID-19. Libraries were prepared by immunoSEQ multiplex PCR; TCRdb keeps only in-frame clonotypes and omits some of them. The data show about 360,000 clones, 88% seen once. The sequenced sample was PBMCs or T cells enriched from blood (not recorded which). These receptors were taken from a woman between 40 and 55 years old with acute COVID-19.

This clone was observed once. CDR3 in DNA: TGTGCCAGCAGCTTACGACTGGTACAGGGAAACACTGAAGCTTTCTTT. Amino acid sequence: CASSLRLVQGNTEAFF. The chain joins TRBV7-2 to TRBJ1-1; weak D call: TRBD1 (6 bases). Trimming pared 2 bases from V and 2 bases from J, leaving 15 bases between. The CDR3 covers 16 residues. CDR1 is SGHTA and CDR2 is FQGNSA in the germline V gene.

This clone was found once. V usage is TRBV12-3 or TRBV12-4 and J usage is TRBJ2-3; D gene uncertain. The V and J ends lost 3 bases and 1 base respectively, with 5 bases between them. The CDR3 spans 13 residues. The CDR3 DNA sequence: TGTGCCAGCAGTTTCCAGGGCACAGATACGCAGTATTTT. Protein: CASSFQGTDTQYF.

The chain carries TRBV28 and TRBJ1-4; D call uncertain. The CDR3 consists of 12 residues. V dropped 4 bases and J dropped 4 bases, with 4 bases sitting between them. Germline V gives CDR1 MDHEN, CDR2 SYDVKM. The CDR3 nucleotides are TGTGCCAGCAGTTCCGGTAATGAAAAACTGTTTTTT. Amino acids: CASSSGNEKLFF.

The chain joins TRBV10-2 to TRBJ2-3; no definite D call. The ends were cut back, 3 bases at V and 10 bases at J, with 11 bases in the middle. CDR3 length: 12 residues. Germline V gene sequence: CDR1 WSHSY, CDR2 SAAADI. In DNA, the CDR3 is TGCGCCAGCAGTGACGGGTTGCAGTCGCAGTATTTT. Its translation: CASSDGLQSQYF.

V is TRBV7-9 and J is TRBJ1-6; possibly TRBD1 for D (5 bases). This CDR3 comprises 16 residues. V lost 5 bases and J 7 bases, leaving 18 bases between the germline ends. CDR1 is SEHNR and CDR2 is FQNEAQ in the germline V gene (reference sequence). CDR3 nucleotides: TGTGCCAGCAGCCCGTCGCTCCAGGGTAGGAATTCACCCCTCCACTTT. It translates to CASSPSLQGRNSPLHF.

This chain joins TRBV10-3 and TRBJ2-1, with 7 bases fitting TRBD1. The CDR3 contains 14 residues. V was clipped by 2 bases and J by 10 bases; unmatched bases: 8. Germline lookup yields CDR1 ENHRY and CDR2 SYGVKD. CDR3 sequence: CAISEPTGSKEQFF. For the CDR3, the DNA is TGTGCCATCAGTGAGCCGACAGGGTCCAAGGAGCAGTTCTTC.

Written as DNA, the CDR3 is TGCAGCGCCGGACAGGCCTCAAACACTGAAGCTTTCTTT. Translation: CSAGQASNTEAFF. The chain combines TRBV29-1 with TRBJ1-1, with 7 bases matching TRBD1. With 7 bases clipped from V and 2 bases from J, the junction kept 7 bases outside the gene matches. Per the germline V gene, CDR1 is SQVTM and CDR2 is ANQGSEA. The CDR3 sequence is 13 residues long.

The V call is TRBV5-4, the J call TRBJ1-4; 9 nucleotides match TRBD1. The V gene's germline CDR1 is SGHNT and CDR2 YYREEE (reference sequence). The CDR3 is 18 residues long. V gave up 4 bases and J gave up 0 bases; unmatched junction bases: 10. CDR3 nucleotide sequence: TGTGCCAGCAGCCGGGGGACGACAGGGGGAGCAACTAATGAAAAACTGTTTTTT. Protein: CASSRGTTGGATNEKLFF.

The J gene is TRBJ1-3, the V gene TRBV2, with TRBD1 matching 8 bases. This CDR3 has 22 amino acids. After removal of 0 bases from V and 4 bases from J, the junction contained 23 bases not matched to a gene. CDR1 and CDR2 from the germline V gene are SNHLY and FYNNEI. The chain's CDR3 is CASSEARVRDGGQGGLGNTIYF. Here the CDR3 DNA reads TGTGCCAGCAGTGAAGCGCGTGTAAGGGACGGCGGACAGGGAGGGTTGGGAAACACCATATATTTT.

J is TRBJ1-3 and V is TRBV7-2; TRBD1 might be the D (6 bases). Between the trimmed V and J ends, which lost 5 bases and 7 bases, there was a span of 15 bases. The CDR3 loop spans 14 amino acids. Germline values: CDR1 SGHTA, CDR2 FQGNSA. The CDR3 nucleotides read TGTGCCAGCAGCACTTCCGGGACATGGAACACCATATATTTT. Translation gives CASSTSGTWNTIYF.

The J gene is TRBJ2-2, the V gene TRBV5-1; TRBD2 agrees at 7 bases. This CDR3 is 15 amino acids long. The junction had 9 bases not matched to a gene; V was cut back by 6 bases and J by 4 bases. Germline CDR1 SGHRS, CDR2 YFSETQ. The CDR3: CASTSAGTPTGELFF. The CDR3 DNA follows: TGCGCCAGCACCTCAGCGGGGACCCCCACCGGGGAGCTGTTTTTT.

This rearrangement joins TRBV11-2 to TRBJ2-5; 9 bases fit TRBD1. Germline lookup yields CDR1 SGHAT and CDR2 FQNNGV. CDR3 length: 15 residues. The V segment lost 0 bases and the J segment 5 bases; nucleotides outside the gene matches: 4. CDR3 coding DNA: TGTGCCAGCAGCTTAGAGAGGACAGGGGTCGAGACCCAGTACTTC. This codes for CASSLERTGVETQYF.

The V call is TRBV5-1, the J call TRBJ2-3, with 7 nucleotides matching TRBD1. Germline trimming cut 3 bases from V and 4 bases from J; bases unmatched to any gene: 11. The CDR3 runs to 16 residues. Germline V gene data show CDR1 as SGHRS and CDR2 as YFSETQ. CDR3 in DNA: TGCGCCAGCAGCTCCGCAGGGGGATGGGGCCCAGATACGCAGTATTTT. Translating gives CASSSAGGWGPDTQYF.

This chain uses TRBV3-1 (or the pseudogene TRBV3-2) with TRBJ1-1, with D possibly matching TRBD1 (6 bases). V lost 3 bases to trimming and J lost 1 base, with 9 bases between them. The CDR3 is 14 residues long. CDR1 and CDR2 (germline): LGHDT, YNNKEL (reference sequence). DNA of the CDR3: TGTGCCAGCAGCCAGACACAGGGGAACACTGAAGCTTTCTTT. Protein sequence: CASSQTQGNTEAFF.

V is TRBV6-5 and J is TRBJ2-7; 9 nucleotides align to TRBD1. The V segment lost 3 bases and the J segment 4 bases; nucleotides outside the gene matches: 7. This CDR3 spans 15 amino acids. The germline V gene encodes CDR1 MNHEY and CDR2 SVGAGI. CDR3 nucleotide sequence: TGTGCCAGCAGTTATTTCTACAGGGGGCGTTACGAGCAGTACTTC. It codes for CASSYFYRGRYEQYF.

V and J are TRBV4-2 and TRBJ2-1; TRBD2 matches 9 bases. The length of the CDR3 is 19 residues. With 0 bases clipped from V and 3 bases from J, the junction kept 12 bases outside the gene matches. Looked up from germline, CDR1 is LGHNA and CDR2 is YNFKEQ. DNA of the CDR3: TGTGCCAGCAGCCAAGACGCCCCCGCCAAGCGGGAGGTCTACAATGAGCAGTTCTTC. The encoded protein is CASSQDAPAKREVYNEQFF.

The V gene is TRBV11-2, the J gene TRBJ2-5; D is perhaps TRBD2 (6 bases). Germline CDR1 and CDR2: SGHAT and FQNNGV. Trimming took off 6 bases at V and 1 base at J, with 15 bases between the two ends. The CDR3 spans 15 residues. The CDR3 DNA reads TGTGCCAGCAGACCAACCCGGGACTCCCAAGAGACCCAGTACTTC. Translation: CASRPTRDSQETQYF.

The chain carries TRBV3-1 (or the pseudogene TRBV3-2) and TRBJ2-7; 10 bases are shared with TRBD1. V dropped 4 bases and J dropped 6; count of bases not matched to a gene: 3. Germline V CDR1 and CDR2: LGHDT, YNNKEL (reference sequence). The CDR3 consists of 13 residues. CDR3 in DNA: TGTGCCAGCAGCCCGACAGGGGGCGGCGAGCAGTACTTC. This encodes CASSPTGGGEQYF.

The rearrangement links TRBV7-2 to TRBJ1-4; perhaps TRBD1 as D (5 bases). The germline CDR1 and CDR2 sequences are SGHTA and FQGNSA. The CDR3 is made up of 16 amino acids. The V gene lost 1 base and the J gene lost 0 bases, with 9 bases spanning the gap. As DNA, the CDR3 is TGTGCCAGCAGCTTAGTGCAGGGTGCAACTAATGAAAAACTGTTTTTT. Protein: CASSLVQGATNEKLFF.

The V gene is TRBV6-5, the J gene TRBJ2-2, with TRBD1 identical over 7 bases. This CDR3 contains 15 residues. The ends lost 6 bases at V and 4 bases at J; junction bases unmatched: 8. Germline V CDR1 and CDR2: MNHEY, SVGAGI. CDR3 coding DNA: TGTGCCAGCAGCCGCCTCGACAGGGCCACCGGGGAGCTGTTTTTT. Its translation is CASSRLDRATGELFF.